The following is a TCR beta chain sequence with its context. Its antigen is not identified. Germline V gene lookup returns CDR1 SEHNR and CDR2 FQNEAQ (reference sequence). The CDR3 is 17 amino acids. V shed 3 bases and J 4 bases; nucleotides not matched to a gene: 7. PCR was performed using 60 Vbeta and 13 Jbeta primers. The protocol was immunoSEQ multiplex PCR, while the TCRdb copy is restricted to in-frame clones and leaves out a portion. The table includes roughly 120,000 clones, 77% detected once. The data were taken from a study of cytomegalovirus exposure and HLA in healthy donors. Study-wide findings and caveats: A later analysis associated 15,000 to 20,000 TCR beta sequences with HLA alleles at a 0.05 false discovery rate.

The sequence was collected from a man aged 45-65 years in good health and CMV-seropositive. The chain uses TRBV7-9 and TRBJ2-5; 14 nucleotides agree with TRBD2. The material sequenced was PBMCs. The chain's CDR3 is CASSLTSGGAGGETQYF. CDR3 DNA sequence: TGTGCCAGCAGCTTGACTAGCGGGGGGGCCGGGGGAGAGACCCAGTACTTC.